This entry lists 5 T cell receptor beta chains sequenced from one sample in a study of blood T cells in healthy people across ages. Alongside a J-beta primer mix, a sample-barcoded 5' primer served in a second PCR lasting roughly 6 to 12 cycles. TCRdb re-called the 5' RACE reads with MiXCR, one entry per CDR3 protein. This table holds some 1.1 million distinct CDR3 sequences, about two fifths found once. Sequencing used blood. These TCRs come from a man between 18 and 29 years old in good health.

This clonotype came up a few times. This chain uses TRBV5-1 with TRBJ2-3; TRBD1 aligns across 10 bases. This CDR3 is 16 amino acids long. In germline, CDR1 is SGHRS, CDR2 YFSETQ. V shed 4 bases and J 3 bases; nucleotides not matched to a gene: 8. The CDR3 protein is CASSANRDRGTDTQYF. DNA of the CDR3: TGCGCCAGCAGCGCTAACCGGGACAGGGGAACAGATACGCAGTATTTT.

This clonotype occurred once. The chain uses TRBV5-6 and TRBJ2-5, with a possible D match to TRBD1 (6 bases). Germline-derived CDR1 and CDR2 are SGHDT and YYEEEE. V was shortened by 2 bases and J by 5 bases, with 16 bases between the two germline ends. CDR3 length equals 15 residues. The CDR3 loop reads CASSFWDIPEETQYF. DNA of the CDR3: TGTGCCAGCAGCTTTTGGGACATTCCGGAGGAGACCCAGTACTTC. The entire variable domain, with the rest obtained from reference TRBV5-6 and TRBJ2-5, is as follows: DAGVTQSPTHLIKTRGQQVTLRCSPKSGHDTVSWYQQALGQGPQFIFQYYEEEERQRGNFPDRFSGHQFPNYSSELNVNALLLGDSALYLCASSFWDIPEETQYFGPGTRLLVL.

The table lists this clonotype with a few counts. The rearrangement joins TRBV6-6 to TRBJ2-1, with 12 bases aligning to TRBD2. V shed 8 bases, J shed 4 bases, and the junction held 6 bases outside the gene matches. This CDR3 is built from 15 residues. The germline V gene encodes CDR1 MNHNY and CDR2 SVGAGI (reference sequence). CDR3 nucleotides: TGTGCCAGCGGTGGGGGACTAGCGGGTTACAATGAGCAGTTCTTC. Its protein product is CASGGGLAGYNEQFF.

The chain carries TRBV4-3 and TRBJ2-3; TRBD1 agrees at 12 bases. Trimming took 0 bases from V and 4 from J; bases not matched to a gene: 5. The CDR3 contains 17 residues. Germline V CDR1 and CDR2: LGHNA, YSLEER. The CDR3 DNA reads TGCGCCAGCAGCCAAGAAGGGACAGGGGGCCTTGCAGATACGCAGTATTTT. It translates to CASSQEGTGGLADTQYF.

The V call is TRBV27, the J call TRBJ2-3, with TRBD1 matching 8 bases. The junction had 2 bases not matched to a gene; V was cut back by 4 bases and J by 2 bases. Germline V lookup: CDR1 MNHEY, CDR2 SMNVEV (reference sequence). The CDR3 is made up of 14 amino acids. This chain's CDR3 is CASSWTGSTDTQYF. CDR3 DNA: TGTGCCAGCAGTTGGACAGGGTCCACAGATACGCAGTATTTT.